These 22 T cell receptor beta chains were sequenced from one sample in a study of Graves' ophthalmopathy and Graves' hyperthyroidism. The authors amplified TCR beta CDR3 regions, and they did so from RNA transcripts for repertoire sequencing. HTBI primers were employed in first-round RT-PCR, then a second-round multiplex PCR followed. TCRdb re-analysed the multiplex PCR reads in MiXCR, keeping a single row per CDR3 protein. Of about 500,000 distinct CDR3 sequences in the sample, approximately 14% were seen once. Sequenced sample: blood. These receptors were obtained from a woman in her twenties or thirties with Graves' ophthalmopathy.

Regarding this clonotype: A much larger clone lies a single base off, so this may be a read error. The rearrangement links TRBV10-3 to TRBJ2-7, with D perhaps TRBD2 (5 bases). CDR1 ENHRY and CDR2 SYGVKD come from the germline V gene. V lost 10 bases and J lost 5, with 18 bases in between. The CDR3 is made up of 13 amino acids. The CDR3 sequence is CATRRGSPNEQYF. As DNA, the CDR3 is TGTGCCACCCGGAGAGGGAGCCCTAACGAGCAGTACTTC.

This clonotype showed up many times. CDR3 sequence: CASSSTGTTYEQYF. CDR3 bases: TGCGCCAGCAGCTCCACCGGGACTACCTACGAGCAGTACTTC. This chain uses TRBV5-1 with TRBJ2-7, with TRBD2 matching 7 bases. Germline V CDR1 and CDR2: SGHRS, YFSETQ. The CDR3 has 14 residues. The V gene end was trimmed by 3 bases and the J gene end by 2 bases; junction bases not matched to a gene: 5. The full variable domain, completed using reference TRBV5-1 and TRBJ2-7, is KAGVTQTPRYLIKTRGQQVTLSCSPISGHRSVSWYQQTPGQGLQFLFEYFSETQRNKGNFPGRFSGRQFSNSRSEMNVSTLELGDSALYLCASSSTGTTYEQYFGPGTRLTVT.

This clonotype has ten or more counts. This chain uses TRBV28 with TRBJ2-4; D is undetermined. Germline CDR1 and CDR2: MDHEN and SYDVKM. The CDR3 has 12 residues. With 8 bases removed from V and 8 bases from J, the gap between germline ends came to 13 bases. The CDR3 DNA reads TGTGCCAGCCGAAAGATTGGTGACATTCAGTACTTC. It codes for CASRKIGDIQYF.

The chain links TRBV30 to TRBJ2-7; a possible D gene is TRBD1 (6 bases). This CDR3 has 12 amino acids. Trimming removed 5 bases at V and 4 bases at J, with 12 bases between. Germline assignment: CDR1 GTSNPN and CDR2 SVGIG (reference sequence). The CDR3 loop reads CAWGRGFYEQYF. The CDR3 bases are TGTGCCTGGGGCAGGGGTTTTTACGAGCAGTACTTC.

This clonotype was picked up many times. The chain employs TRBV27 and TRBJ2-7, with D possibly matching TRBD1 (6 bases). The germline CDR1 and CDR2 sequences are MNHEY and SMNVEV (reference sequence). Trimming left V 2 bases short and J 3 bases short, with 14 bases between. The CDR3 is 15 residues long. CDR3: CASSLITGPGYEQYF. Here the CDR3 DNA reads TGTGCCAGCAGTTTAATCACAGGGCCAGGCTACGAGCAGTACTTC.

This clonotype has at least ten counts. The V and J genes are TRBV5-1 and TRBJ1-2; TRBD1 is a possible D gene (5 bases). This CDR3 is built from 16 residues. Trimming took off 4 bases at V and 2 bases at J, with 18 bases between the two ends. Germline CDR1 and CDR2: SGHRS and YFSETQ. This CDR3 reads CASSLPIGVRNYGYTF. DNA of the CDR3: TGCGCCAGCAGCCTACCCATAGGGGTGAGAAACTATGGCTACACCTTC.

This sequence joins TRBV6-5 and TRBJ2-7; D remains ambiguous. V was trimmed by 0 bases and J by 2 bases, leaving 8 bases between them. In germline, CDR1 is MNHEY, CDR2 SVGAGI. CDR3 size: 14 residues. CDR3 amino acids: CASSYSRQTYEQYF. The CDR3 DNA follows: TGTGCCAGCAGTTACTCCCGGCAGACCTACGAGCAGTACTTC.

In its sample, this clonotype was seen many times. J is TRBJ1-2 and V is TRBV25-1, with D unclear. The CDR3 spans 14 residues. CDR1 is MGHDK and CDR2 is SYGVNS in the germline V gene. Trimming cost V 2 bases and J 5 bases, with 12 bases left between them. CDR3 sequence reads: CASSETGLLYGYTF. CDR3 in DNA: TGTGCCAGCAGTGAAACCGGACTCCTTTATGGCTACACCTTC.

This clonotype occurred many times. The V call is TRBV27, the J call TRBJ1-5; 8 bases line up with TRBD1. The CDR3 has 14 residues. The germline V gene encodes CDR1 MNHEY and CDR2 SMNVEV (reference sequence). V lost 7 bases, J lost 5 bases, and 7 bases stayed unmatched. CDR3 loop: CASTPGGFDQPQHF. For the CDR3, the DNA is TGTGCCAGCACGCCAGGGGGCTTTGATCAGCCCCAGCATTTT.

In its sample, this clonotype was seen many times. CDR3 region: CSVGRDRVTYEQYF. The CDR3 bases are TGCAGTGTTGGCCGGGACAGGGTTACCTACGAGCAGTACTTC. The chain links TRBV20-1 to TRBJ2-7; 9 bases agree with TRBD1. Trimming took 7 bases from V and 2 from J; bases not matched to a gene: 9. The CDR3 spans 14 residues. Germline lookup yields CDR1 DFQATT and CDR2 SNEGSKA (reference sequence).

In this sample, this clonotype turned up many times. The chain's CDR3 is CASSGVGGGRASAYEQYF. The CDR3 nucleotides are TGTGCCAGCAGTGGTGTCGGGGGCGGGAGGGCGTCCGCCTACGAGCAGTACTTC. The chain links TRBV6-1 to TRBJ2-7; 9 positions match TRBD2. The CDR3 is 18 residues long. Germline CDR1 MNHNS, CDR2 SASEGT. V was pared by 4 bases and J by 2 bases, with 15 bases of the junction left unmatched.

This clonotype was seen a handful of times. The rearrangement uses TRBV28 and TRBJ2-7; 8 bases are shared with TRBD1. J lost 0 bases, V lost 8 bases, and 9 bases had no gene match. CDR3 length: 15 amino acids. Germline V gives CDR1 MDHEN, CDR2 SYDVKM. CDR3 sequence (DNA): TGTGCCAGCGCCGGCGCAGGGGGCCTCTCCTACGAGCAGTACTTC. Translated, it gives CASAGAGGLSYEQYF.

Ten or more counts support this clonotype. CDR3 amino acids: CASSLGLGGGGETQYF. The CDR3 nucleotides read TGTGCCAGCAGCTTAGGTCTGGGCGGGGGGGGTGAGACCCAGTACTTC. The chain combines TRBV7-2 with TRBJ2-5, with 9 nucleotides matching TRBD2. CDR1 is SGHTA and CDR2 is FQGNSA in the germline V gene. After removal of 1 base from V and 5 bases from J, the junction contained 8 bases not matched to a gene. The CDR3 extends over 16 amino acids.

This clonotype showed up just a few times. The CDR3 sequence: CASSLYQTGNTEAFF. As DNA, the CDR3 is TGTGCCAGCAGCCTGTACCAGACAGGAAACACTGAAGCTTTCTTT. V usage is TRBV11-3 and J usage is TRBJ1-1, with D possibly being TRBD1 (6 bases). Trimming stripped 5 bases from V and 2 bases from J, with 15 bases between. CDR1 is SGHNT and CDR2 is YENEEA in the germline V gene. The CDR3 covers 15 residues.

The sample holds many counts of this clonotype. This chain links TRBV20-1 with TRBJ1-1; D may be TRBD1 (6 bases). Trimming took off 5 bases at V and 4 bases at J, with 20 bases between the two ends. Germline V CDR1 and CDR2: DFQATT, SNEGSKA (reference sequence). The CDR3 contains 15 residues. In DNA form, the CDR3 reads TGCAGTGCTCCCCAGGGGAGCAGGTATAGCACTGAAGCTTTCTTT. This translates into CSAPQGSRYSTEAFF.

This clonotype was observed a handful of times. The V and J genes are TRBV4-1 and TRBJ1-5; D ambiguous. CDR1 is MGHRA and CDR2 is YSYEKL in the germline V gene. The CDR3 length is 18 residues. V was shortened by 0 bases and J by 0 bases, with 15 bases between the two germline ends. CDR3: CASSQDPVSSSSNQPQHF. CDR3 DNA: TGCGCCAGCAGCCAAGATCCCGTCAGTTCATCTAGCAATCAGCCCCAGCATTTT.

The chain couples TRBV4-1 to TRBJ2-6; D unclear. The V gene's germline CDR1 is MGHRA and CDR2 YSYEKL. The CDR3 is made up of 16 amino acids. Trimming took 4 bases from V and 0 from J, leaving 10 bases between them. This chain's CDR3 is CASSRHESSGANVLTF. The CDR3 nucleotides read TGCGCCAGCAGCCGCCATGAGAGCTCTGGGGCCAACGTCCTGACTTTC.

This clonotype was observed a handful of times. This sequence joins TRBV28 and TRBJ2-5; D is ambiguous. Per the germline V gene, CDR1 is MDHEN and CDR2 is SYDVKM. V shed 8 bases and J shed 4 bases, with 14 bases lying between them. This CDR3 is 13 amino acids long. This chain's CDR3 is CASCDAWGETQYF. In DNA, the CDR3 is TGTGCCAGCTGCGACGCCTGGGGAGAGACCCAGTACTTC. The variable domain in full, completed from reference TRBV28 and TRBJ2-5, reads DVKVTQSSRYLVKRTGEKVFLECVQDMDHENMFWYRQDPGLGLRLIYFSYDVKMKEKGDIPEGYSVSREKKERFSLILESASTNQTSMYLCASCDAWGETQYFGPGTRLLVL.

The chain is built from TRBV6-2 or TRBV6-3 and TRBJ1-5, with D possibly being TRBD1 (6 bases). Trimming took 4 bases from V and 1 from J, leaving 20 bases between them. Germline CDR1 is MNHEY and CDR2 is SVGEGT. The CDR3 is 18 residues long. The CDR3 DNA reads TGTGCCAGCAGTTCCTTCCCTCCGGGACAACTAAGCAATCAGCCCCAGCATTTT. It codes for CASSSFPPGQLSNQPQHF.

At least ten counts were recorded for this clonotype. The V call is TRBV28, the J call TRBJ2-2, with unresolved D. The V and J ends lost 2 bases and 2 bases respectively, with 6 bases between them. The CDR3 length is 14 residues. Germline CDR1 reads MDHEN; CDR2 reads SYDVKM. The CDR3 DNA sequence: TGTGCCAGCAGTTTAACAGCTAACACCGGGGAGCTGTTTTTT. Its translation is CASSLTANTGELFF.

The chain has TRBV2 and TRBJ2-7, with D perhaps TRBD2 (5 bases). Germline CDR1 and CDR2: SNHLY and FYNNEI. V was clipped by 6 bases and J by 4 bases, with 10 bases between them. CDR3 length: 12 residues. The CDR3 loop is CASRIGGYEQYF. CDR3 bases: TGTGCCAGCAGAATAGGCGGGTACGAGCAGTACTTC.

The rearrangement uses TRBV3-1 and TRBJ1-1; the D is unclear. Trimming removed 1 base from V and 5 bases from J, with 8 bases in between. Per the germline V gene, CDR1 is LGHDT and CDR2 is YNNKEL (reference sequence). This CDR3 contains 13 residues. The CDR3 region has the DNA TGTGCCAGCAGCCAAGGTCGGGTTACTGAAGCTTTCTTT. This gives the protein CASSQGRVTEAFF.